The 5 T cell receptor beta chains presented below share a single source sample, sequenced in a study of blood T cell repertoires in COVID-19. Here immunoSEQ multiplex PCR was the method, and the copy in TCRdb shows in-frame clones only, minus some. The sample holds tens of thousands of clones; 65% to 90% are singletons and the top ten take 1.2%. The sample was peripheral blood. These receptors came from a man aged 40-49 years with acute or convalescent COVID-19.

The rearrangement uses TRBV29-1 and TRBJ1-2; 9 nucleotides line up with TRBD1. This CDR3 contains 15 residues. Trimming removed 2 bases from V and 3 bases from J; junction bases left unmatched: 7. Looked up from germline, CDR1 is SQVTM and CDR2 is ANQGSEA. DNA of the CDR3: TGCAGCGTTGAACGGTGGGACAGGGAAGACTATGGCTACACCTTC. Translation gives CSVERWDREDYGYTF.

The chain is built from TRBV15 and TRBJ1-4, with unresolved D. Trimming pared 0 bases from V and 6 bases from J, leaving 14 bases between. Germline V gene data show CDR1 as LNHNV and CDR2 as YYDKDF (reference sequence). The CDR3 totals 16 residues. CDR3 bases: TGTGCCACCAGCAGAGATTTGGGCCCACCGGATGAAAAACTGTTTTTT. It is translated as CATSRDLGPPDEKLFF.

This rearrangement joins TRBV5-4 to TRBJ2-1, with 7 bases matching TRBD1. V was clipped by 4 bases and J by 6 bases; unmatched bases: 7. CDR1 and CDR2 (germline): SGHNT, YYREEE (reference sequence). The CDR3 contains 14 residues. This CDR3 reads CASSHTGVANEQFF. The CDR3 nucleotides are TGTGCCAGCAGCCACACAGGGGTAGCCAATGAGCAGTTCTTC.

The CDR3 spells CASSPSGGTGELFF. The CDR3 bases are TGTGCCAGCAGTCCTAGCGGGGGGACCGGGGAGCTGTTTTTT. J is TRBJ2-2 and V is TRBV7-8; 11 bases map to TRBD2. With V trimmed by 6 bases and J by 5 bases, 2 bases remained unmatched. The CDR3 loop spans 14 amino acids. Germline loops: CDR1 SGHVS, CDR2 FQNEAQ. Drawing the rest from reference TRBV7-8 and TRBJ2-2, the complete variable domain is GAGVSQSPRYKVAKRGQDVALRCDPISGHVSLFWYQQALGQGPEFLTYFQNEAQLDKSGLPSDRFFAERPEGSVSTLKIQRTQQEDSAVYLCASSPSGGTGELFFGEGSRLTVL.

V and J are TRBV5-1 and TRBJ1-6; D may be TRBD1 (5 bases). Germline V gives CDR1 SGHRS, CDR2 YFSETQ. V was pared by 0 bases and J by 6 bases, with 7 bases between. This CDR3 comprises 14 residues. DNA for the CDR3: TGCGCCAGCAGCTTGGGACAGAGTAATTCACCCCTCCACTTT. Encoded protein: CASSLGQSNSPLHF.